This is a list of T cell receptor beta chains from one sample in a study of T-cell reconstitution after alpha-beta-depleted transplantation in children. TCRdb recomputed calls from the PCR reads with MiXCR, one row per CDR3 protein. The sample carries 45,000 to 60,000 distinct CDR3 sequences, approximately 52% recorded once. The starting material was peripheral blood, obtained before TCRalphabeta/CD19-depleted stem cell transplant. These receptors came from a boy less than two years old with SCID, due to receive a stem cell transplant. The CDR3 runs from the conserved cysteine through the conserved F or W. Fields, in order: V gene, J gene, clone size, D gene, CDR3 protein, CDR3 DNA. A D gene is named only where the DNA matches it firmly. Only part of the rows carry a size: once, few, many, or a class if the clone is expanded.

>TRBV5-1|TRBJ2-7|few|TRBD1
CASSWGGDRVYEQYF
TGCGCCAGCAGCTGGGGAGGGGACAGGGTGTACGAGCAGTACTTC
>TRBV27|TRBJ1-4|.|.
CASSWTDGEKLFF
TGTGCCAGCAGTTGGACAGATGGTGAAAAACTGTTTTTT
>TRBV2|TRBJ1-5|.|.
CASSPGVYGNQPQHF
TGTGCCAGCAGCCCCGGGGTATACGGCAATCAGCCCCAGCATTTT
>TRBV5-1|TRBJ2-5|many|TRBD1
CASRMPGQGQETQYF
TGCGCCAGCAGGATGCCCGGACAGGGCCAAGAGACCCAGTACTTC
>TRBV20-1|TRBJ2-7|once|TRBD2
CSARPNAGTSGGTTQYF
TGCAGTGCTAGACCCAACGCCGGGACTAGCGGGGGGACCACCCAGTACTTC
>TRBV7-9|TRBJ1-4|.|TRBD1
CASSPTGAGEKLFF
TGTGCCAGCAGCCCCACAGGGGCGGGGGAAAAACTGTTTTTT
>TRBV13|TRBJ2-1|.|TRBD2
CASSSSRGGYSYNEQFF
TGTGCCAGCAGCAGTTCCCGGGGAGGGTACTCCTACAATGAGCAGTTCTTC
>TRBV4-2|TRBJ1-3|.|.
CASSQDGPIGNTIYF
TGTGCCAGCAGCCAAGATGGACCTATTGGAAACACCATATATTTT
>TRBV7-8|TRBJ2-3|few|TRBD2
CASSKSSGGAPDTQYF
TGTGCCAGCAGCAAGTCTAGCGGGGGGGCCCCAGATACGCAGTATTTT
>TRBV6-5|TRBJ2-5|.|.
CASSYSPGEGGQTQYF
TGTGCCAGCAGTTACTCGCCCGGAGAGGGTGGGCAGACCCAGTACTTC
>TRBV20-1|TRBJ2-2|many|TRBD1
CSARDLDRPNTGELFF
TGCAGTGCTAGAGATCTGGACAGGCCGAACACCGGGGAGCTGTTTTTT
>TRBV7-2|TRBJ2-2|.|.
CASSLVLDGNTGELFF
TGTGCCAGCAGCTTAGTGTTGGACGGAAACACCGGGGAGCTGTTTTTT
>TRBV12-3/TRBV12-4|TRBJ1-1|many|TRBD1
CASSPGQGLTEAFF
TGTGCCAGCAGTCCGGGACAGGGGTTGACTGAAGCTTTCTTT
>TRBV10-2|TRBJ1-2|.|.
CASSESIPNYGYTF
TGCGCCAGCAGTGAGTCGATTCCGAACTATGGCTACACCTTC
>TRBV5-1|TRBJ1-1|.|.
CASSFVLGNTEAFF
TGCGCCAGCAGCTTCGTCTTGGGGAACACTGAAGCTTTCTTT
>TRBV25-1|TRBJ2-3|.|TRBD1
CASSEGQPTDTQYF
TGTGCCAGCAGTGAGGGACAGCCCACAGATACGCAGTATTTT
>TRBV9|TRBJ2-7|few|TRBD1
CASSVWDRDGEQYF
TGTGCCAGCAGCGTCTGGGACAGGGATGGCGAGCAGTACTTC
>TRBV28|TRBJ2-5|.|TRBD2
CASSSVFSGRASSQETQYF
TGTGCCAGCAGTTCCGTATTTAGCGGGAGAGCTTCCTCCCAAGAGACCCAGTACTTC
>TRBV5-5|TRBJ2-7|.|.
CASSLTLSSYEQYF
TGTGCCAGCAGCTTGACACTTTCATCCTACGAGCAGTACTTC
>TRBV5-1|TRBJ2-3|.|.
CASSHDRTAGTDTQYF
TGCGCCAGCAGCCACGATAGGACCGCTGGCACAGATACGCAGTATTTT
>TRBV12-3/TRBV12-4|TRBJ1-5|.|.
CASTGTLIGPQHF
TGTGCCAGCACCGGGACCCTTATCGGGCCCCAGCATTTT
>TRBV12-3/TRBV12-4|TRBJ2-2|few|.
CASSLFGGASTGELFF
TGTGCCAGCAGTTTATTCGGAGGGGCTTCCACCGGGGAGCTGTTTTTT
>TRBV5-1|TRBJ2-7|.|.
CASSRRNRDPPEQYF
TGCGCCAGCAGCCGAAGAAACAGGGACCCCCCCGAGCAGTACTTC